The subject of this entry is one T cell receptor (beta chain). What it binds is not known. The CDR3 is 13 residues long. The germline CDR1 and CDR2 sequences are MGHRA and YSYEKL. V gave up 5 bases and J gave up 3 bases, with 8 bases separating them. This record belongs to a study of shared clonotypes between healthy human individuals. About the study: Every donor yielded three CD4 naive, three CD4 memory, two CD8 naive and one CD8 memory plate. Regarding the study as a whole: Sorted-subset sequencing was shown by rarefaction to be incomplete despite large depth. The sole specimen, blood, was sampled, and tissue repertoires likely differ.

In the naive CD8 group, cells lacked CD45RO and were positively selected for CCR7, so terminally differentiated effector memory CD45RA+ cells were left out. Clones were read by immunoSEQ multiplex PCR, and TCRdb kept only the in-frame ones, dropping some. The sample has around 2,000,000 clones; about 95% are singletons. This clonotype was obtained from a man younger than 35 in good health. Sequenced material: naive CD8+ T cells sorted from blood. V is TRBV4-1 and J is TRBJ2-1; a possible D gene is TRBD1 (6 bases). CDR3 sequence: CASSDRIYNEQFF. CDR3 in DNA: TGCGCCAGCAGCGACAGGATCTACAATGAGCAGTTCTTC.